This is a list of T cell receptor beta chains from one sample in a study of OX40 agonist ivuxolimab in advanced cancers. Generated by immunoSEQ multiplex PCR, the TCRdb table keeps only in-frame clones and is missing some. The table shows approximately 60,000 clones, with approximately 80% occurring only once. The sample consisted of CD4+ or CD8+ T cells sorted from blood, taken in a trial of the OX40 agonist ivuxolimab. Receptors originate from an adult with an advanced solid tumor such as melanoma, head and neck, liver or kidney cancer. Both conserved end residues are part of each CDR3. The D gene is left open where the match is weak. Clone size is not always given. Where it is, it says once, few, many or a class for expanded clones.

D	V	J	size	CDR3	DNA
.	TRBV25-1	TRBJ1-1	.	CASSESFPLGAEAFF	TGTGCCAGCAGTGAATCTTTCCCCCTAGGCGCTGAAGCTTTCTTT
.	TRBV2	TRBJ1-4	.	CASIGRSRAENEKLFF	TGTGCCAGCATAGGCAGGTCCAGGGCTGAGAATGAAAAACTGTTTTTT
.	TRBV13	TRBJ2-5	once	CASSPEGGGSGTQYF	TGTGCCAGCAGCCCCGAAGGGGGAGGGAGCGGGACCCAGTACTTC
.	TRBV16	TRBJ1-1	.	CASSQSGTDTEAFF	TGTGCCAGCAGCCAATCTGGAACCGACACTGAAGCTTTCTTT
TRBD1	TRBV4-1	TRBJ2-7	.	CASSPRTTGVLYEQYF	TGCGCCAGCAGCCCCCGGACGACAGGGGTATTGTACGAGCAGTACTTC
.	TRBV30	TRBJ1-2	few	CAWNPLLLEQGFQHYGYTF	TGTGCCTGGAATCCTCTACTACTGGAACAAGGCTTCCAACACTATGGCTACACCTTC
.	TRBV15	TRBJ1-2	.	CATSRRGLTPNYGYTF	TGTGCCACCTCAAGAAGAGGGTTAACACCTAACTATGGCTACACCTTC
TRBD2	TRBV7-9	TRBJ2-1	few	CASGLAGGLSSYNEQFF	TGTGCCAGCGGACTAGCGGGAGGCCTAAGCTCCTACAATGAGCAGTTCTTC
.	TRBV10-3	TRBJ2-5	.	CAISEGSPETQYF	TGTGCCATCAGTGAAGGAAGCCCAGAGACCCAGTACTTC
.	TRBV25-1	TRBJ1-2	once	CASSHERYGYTF	TGTGCCAGCAGCCATGAACGGTATGGCTACACCTTC
TRBD1	TRBV6-1	TRBJ2-1	.	CASSEGQGVGNEQFF	TGTGCCAGCAGTGAAGGACAGGGGGTCGGCAATGAGCAGTTCTTC
TRBD2	TRBV7-8	TRBJ2-1	.	CASSRTSGGDYEQFF	TGTGCCAGCAGCCGGACTAGCGGGGGGGACTATGAGCAGTTCTTC
.	TRBV5-1	TRBJ2-1	once	CASSWVAGTAGNEQFF	TGCGCCAGCAGCTGGGTGGCCGGGACGGCGGGCAATGAGCAGTTCTTC
.	TRBV5-5	TRBJ1-4	.	CASSLAGSPNEKLFF	TGTGCCAGCAGCTTGGCCGGCAGCCCTAATGAAAAACTGTTTTTT
.	TRBV6-5	TRBJ1-1	.	CASSSLGGTEAFF	TGTGCCAGCAGCTCCTTGGGTGGCACTGAAGCTTTCTTT
TRBD2	TRBV19	TRBJ2-1	.	CASRLSGLAGYEQFF	TGTGCCAGTAGGCTCTCGGGGCTAGCGGGGTATGAGCAGTTCTTC
TRBD2	TRBV10-3	TRBJ2-7	.	CATHGGLANFYEQYF	TGTGCCACCCACGGCGGACTAGCGAATTTCTACGAGCAGTACTTC
.	TRBV4-1	TRBJ1-2	.	CASSQDPGMGYGYTF	TGCGCCAGCAGCCAAGACCCAGGGATGGGCTATGGCTACACCTTC
TRBD2	TRBV9	TRBJ2-1	.	CASSVVLAGADEQFF	TGTGCCAGCAGCGTAGTATTAGCGGGGGCCGATGAGCAGTTCTTC
.	TRBV6-5	TRBJ2-7	once	CASSYSGRGPYEQYF	TGTGCCAGCAGTTACTCGGGCAGGGGACCATACGAGCAGTACTTC
.	TRBV2	TRBJ2-5	.	CASSPFTGDSETQYF	TGTGCCAGCAGCCCTTTTACGGGAGACTCAGAGACCCAGTACTTC
TRBD2	TRBV2	TRBJ2-1	.	CASNLDNGRAYNEQFF	TGTGCCAGCAATTTAGATAACGGGAGGGCATACAATGAGCAGTTCTTC
.	TRBV2	TRBJ1-4	.	CASSSGALNEKLFF	TGTGCCAGCAGTTCCGGGGCCCTTAATGAAAAACTGTTTTTT
.	TRBV5-1	TRBJ2-7	.	CASSATGSSADYEQYF	TGCGCCAGCAGCGCCACAGGGTCTTCGGCCGACTACGAGCAGTACTTC
TRBD1	TRBV15	TRBJ1-4	.	CATSRSGQENEKLFF	TGTGCCACCAGCAGATCGGGACAGGAGAATGAAAAACTGTTTTTT
TRBD1	TRBV6-5	TRBJ1-4	.	CASRDHRGRGEKLFF	TGTGCCAGCCGGGATCACAGGGGGCGAGGTGAAAAACTGTTTTTT
.	TRBV7-9	TRBJ1-1	few	CASSLDIVAFF	TGTGCCAGCAGCTTAGACATTGTAGCTTTCTTT
TRBD2	TRBV4-2	TRBJ2-7	.	CASSQDSGTSGLTYEQYF	TGTGCCAGCAGCCAAGATTCGGGTACTAGCGGGCTAACCTACGAGCAGTACTTC
TRBD1	TRBV18	TRBJ1-2	.	CASSPPGQRNYGYTF	TGTGCCAGCTCACCACCGGGACAGAGAAACTATGGCTACACCTTC
TRBD1	TRBV9	TRBJ1-2	.	CASSVGSPRQGYYGYTF	TGTGCCAGCAGCGTGGGGTCCCCCAGACAGGGGTACTATGGCTACACCTTC
.	TRBV2	TRBJ1-6	.	CASRPPSIYNSPLHF	TGTGCCAGCCGGCCCCCCTCCATATATAATTCACCCCTCCACTTT
.	TRBV5-1	TRBJ2-1	.	CASSGVSAYNEQFF	TGCGCCAGCAGCGGAGTCAGCGCCTACAATGAGCAGTTCTTC
TRBD2	TRBV29-1	TRBJ2-7	.	CSVAGLAGRYEQYF	TGCAGCGTAGCGGGACTAGCGGGAAGGTACGAGCAGTACTTC